This TCR beta chain was recorded in a study of brain T cells in children with intractable seizures. Study-level points and caveats: Patients' HCMV serostatus was unknown; virus specificity rests on CDR3 similarity alone. Pre- and post-surgery blood differed in depth, so pre-surgery absences may be undersampling.

The sample's time point: blood from clinic visit 5 months post-surgery; TSC patient then seizure free. The sequenced cases were selected for having the highest brain T cell transcript signatures. Germline lookup yields CDR1 SGHNT and CDR2 YYREEE (reference sequence). V shed 4 bases and J 7 bases; nucleotides not matched to a gene: 9. The CDR3 is 15 residues long. As concerns this clone: Antigen: not known.

The protocol was immunoSEQ multiplex PCR, while the TCRdb copy is restricted to in-frame clones and leaves out a portion. The table lists about 320,000 clones, 85% to 95% of them singletons. The source material was peripheral blood, sampled 4 to 5 months after surgery. This clonotype was obtained from a boy younger than two with tuberous sclerosis and intractable seizures. The chain links TRBV5-4 to TRBJ2-1; TRBD1 matches 9 bases. The CDR3 region is CASSRGDRERNEQFF. CDR3 coding DNA: TGTGCCAGCAGCAGGGGGGACAGGGAGAGGAATGAGCAGTTCTTC.